This TCR beta chain stems from a study of CD8+ T cells in alopecia areata. Treatment defined: oral pan-JAK inhibitor, 5-10 mg twice daily. The authors extracted RNA and reverse transcribed it into cDNA as the sequencing template. The table came from immunoSEQ multiplex PCR; TCRdb's copy has only in-frame clones and leaves some out. The sample shows 120,000 or so clones, 50% to 75% of them seen only once. The junction had 4 bases not matched to a gene; V was cut back by 6 bases and J by 5 bases. Germline CDR1 LNHDA, CDR2 SQIVND (reference sequence). This CDR3 comprises 13 residues. This clone was counted only a few times.

This specimen was CD8+ T cells sorted from blood, taken at week 4, from a patient treated with tofacitinib. The TCR sequence derives from a human donor with alopecia areata. The chain couples TRBV19 to TRBJ2-1; 7 positions match TRBD1. Written as DNA, the CDR3 is TGTGCCAGTAGCCGACAGGGTCACAATGAGCAGTTCTTC. It codes for CASSRQGHNEQFF.